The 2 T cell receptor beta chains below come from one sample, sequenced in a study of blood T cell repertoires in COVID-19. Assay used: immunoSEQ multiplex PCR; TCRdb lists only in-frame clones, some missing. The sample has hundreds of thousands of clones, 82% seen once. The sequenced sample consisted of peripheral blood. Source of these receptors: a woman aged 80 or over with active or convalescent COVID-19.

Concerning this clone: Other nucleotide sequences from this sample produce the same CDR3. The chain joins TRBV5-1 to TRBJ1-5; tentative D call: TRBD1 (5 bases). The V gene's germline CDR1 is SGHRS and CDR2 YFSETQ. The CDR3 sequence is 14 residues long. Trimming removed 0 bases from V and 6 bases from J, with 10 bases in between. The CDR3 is CASSLAGGTQPQHF. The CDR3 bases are TGCGCCAGCAGCTTGGCGGGGGGTACTCAGCCCCAGCATTTT.

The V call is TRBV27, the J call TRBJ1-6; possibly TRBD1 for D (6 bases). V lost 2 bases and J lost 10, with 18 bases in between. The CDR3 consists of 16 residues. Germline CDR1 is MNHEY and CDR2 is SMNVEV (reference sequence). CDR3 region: CASSLSGGQGWSPLHF. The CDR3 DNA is TGTGCCAGCAGTTTAAGTGGGGGACAAGGCTGGTCACCCCTCCACTTT.